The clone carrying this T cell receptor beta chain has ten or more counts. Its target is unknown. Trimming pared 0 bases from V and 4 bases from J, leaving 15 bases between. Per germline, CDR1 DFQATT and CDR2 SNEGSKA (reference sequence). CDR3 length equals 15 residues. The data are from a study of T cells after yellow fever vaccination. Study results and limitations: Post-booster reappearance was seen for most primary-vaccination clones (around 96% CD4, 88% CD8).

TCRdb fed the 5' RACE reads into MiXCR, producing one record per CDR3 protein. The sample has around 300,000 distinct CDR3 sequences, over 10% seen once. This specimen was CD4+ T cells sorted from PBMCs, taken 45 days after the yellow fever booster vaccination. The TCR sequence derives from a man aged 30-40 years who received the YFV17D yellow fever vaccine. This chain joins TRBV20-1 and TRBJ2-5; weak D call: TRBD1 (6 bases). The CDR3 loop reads CSARDLRGTIETQYF. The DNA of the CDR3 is TGCAGTGCTAGAGATCTTAGGGGGACGATAGAGACCCAGTACTTC.